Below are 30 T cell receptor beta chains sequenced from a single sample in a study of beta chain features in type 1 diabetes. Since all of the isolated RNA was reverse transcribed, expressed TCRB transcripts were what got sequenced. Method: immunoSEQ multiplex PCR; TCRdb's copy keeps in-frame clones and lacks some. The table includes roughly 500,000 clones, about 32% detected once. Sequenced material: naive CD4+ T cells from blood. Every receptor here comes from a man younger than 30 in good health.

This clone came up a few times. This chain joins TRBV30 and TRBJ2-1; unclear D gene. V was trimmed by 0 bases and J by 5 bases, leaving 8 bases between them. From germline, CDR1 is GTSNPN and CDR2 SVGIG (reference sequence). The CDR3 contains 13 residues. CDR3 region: CAWSVQSHNEQFF. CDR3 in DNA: TGTGCCTGGAGTGTACAAAGCCACAATGAGCAGTTCTTC.

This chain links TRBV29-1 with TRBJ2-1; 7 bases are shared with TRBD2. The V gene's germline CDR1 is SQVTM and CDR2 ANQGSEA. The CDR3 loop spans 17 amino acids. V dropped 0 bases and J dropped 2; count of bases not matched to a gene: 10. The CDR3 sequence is CSVEDLRLALTYNEQFF. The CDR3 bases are TGCAGCGTTGAAGATCTTCGACTAGCCTTAACCTACAATGAGCAGTTCTTC.

In DNA, the CDR3 is TGTGCCAGCAGCTTTCCTAGCGGGATCGCTGAGCAGTTCTTC. Translation gives CASSFPSGIAEQFF. The chain links TRBV5-4 to TRBJ2-1; 9 positions agree with TRBD2. The CDR3 covers 14 residues. The junction had 6 bases not matched to a gene; V was cut back by 2 bases and J by 9 bases. In germline, CDR1 is SGHNT, CDR2 YYREEE (reference sequence).

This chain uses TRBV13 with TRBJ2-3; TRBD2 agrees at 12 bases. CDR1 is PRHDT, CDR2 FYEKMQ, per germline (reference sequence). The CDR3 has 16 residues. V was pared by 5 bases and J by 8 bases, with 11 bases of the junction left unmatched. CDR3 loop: CASSQDALAGGGTQYF. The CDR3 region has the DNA TGTGCCAGCAGCCAAGACGCACTAGCGGGAGGCGGTACGCAGTATTTT.

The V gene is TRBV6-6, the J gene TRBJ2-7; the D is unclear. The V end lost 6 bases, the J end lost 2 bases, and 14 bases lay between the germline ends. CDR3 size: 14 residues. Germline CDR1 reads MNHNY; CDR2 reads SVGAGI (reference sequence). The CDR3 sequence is CASRPPGLTYEQYF. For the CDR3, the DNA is TGTGCCAGCAGACCCCCCGGGCTGACCTACGAGCAGTACTTC.

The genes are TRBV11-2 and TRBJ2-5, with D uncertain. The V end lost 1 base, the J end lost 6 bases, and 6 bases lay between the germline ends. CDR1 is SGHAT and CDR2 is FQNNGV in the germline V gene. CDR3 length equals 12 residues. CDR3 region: CASSLARQTQYF. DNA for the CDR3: TGTGCCAGCAGCTTAGCCCGGCAGACCCAGTACTTC.

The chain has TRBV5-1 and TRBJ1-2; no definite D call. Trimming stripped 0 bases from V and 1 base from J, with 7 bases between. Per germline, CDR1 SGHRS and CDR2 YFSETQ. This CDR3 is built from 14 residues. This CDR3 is CASSLDRLNYGYTF. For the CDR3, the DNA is TGCGCCAGCAGCTTGGACAGACTTAACTATGGCTACACCTTC.

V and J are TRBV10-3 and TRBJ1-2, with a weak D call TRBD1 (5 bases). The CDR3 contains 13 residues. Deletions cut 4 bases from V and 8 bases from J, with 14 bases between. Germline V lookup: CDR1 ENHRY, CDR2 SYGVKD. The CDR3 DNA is TGTGCCATCAGTGCTGTGGTGGGGCTAGGCTACACCTTC. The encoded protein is CAISAVVGLGYTF.

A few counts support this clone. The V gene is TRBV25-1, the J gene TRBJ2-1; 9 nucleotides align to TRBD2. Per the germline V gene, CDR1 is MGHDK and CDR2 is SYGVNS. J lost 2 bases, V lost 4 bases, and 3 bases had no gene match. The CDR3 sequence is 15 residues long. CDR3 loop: CASSGTSVAYNEQFF. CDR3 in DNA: TGTGCCAGCAGTGGGACTAGCGTAGCCTACAATGAGCAGTTCTTC.

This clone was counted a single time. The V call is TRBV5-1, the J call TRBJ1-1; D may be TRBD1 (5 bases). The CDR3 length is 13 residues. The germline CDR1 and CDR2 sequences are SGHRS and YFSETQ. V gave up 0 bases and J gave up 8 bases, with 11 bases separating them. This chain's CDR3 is CASSLEGWGEAFF. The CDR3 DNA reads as TGCGCCAGCAGCTTGGAAGGTTGGGGGGAAGCTTTCTTT.

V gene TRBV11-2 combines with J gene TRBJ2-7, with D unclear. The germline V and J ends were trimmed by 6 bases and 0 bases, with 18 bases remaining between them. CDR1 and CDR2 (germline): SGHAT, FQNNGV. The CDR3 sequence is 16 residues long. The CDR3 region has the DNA TGTGCCAGCAGTCCCTTTTCACCCTTTACCTCCTACGAGCAGTACTTC. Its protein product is CASSPFSPFTSYEQYF.

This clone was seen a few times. The CDR3 reads CASSPADTGRPSTDTQYF. CDR3 DNA: TGCGCCAGCAGCCCCGCAGATACCGGGAGGCCCAGCACAGATACGCAGTATTTT. The chain is built from TRBV4-3 and TRBJ2-3, with 7 bases identical to TRBD2. J was trimmed by 0 bases and V by 4 bases; bases with no gene match: 13. This CDR3 is built from 18 residues. The germline CDR1 and CDR2 sequences are LGHNA and YSLEER.

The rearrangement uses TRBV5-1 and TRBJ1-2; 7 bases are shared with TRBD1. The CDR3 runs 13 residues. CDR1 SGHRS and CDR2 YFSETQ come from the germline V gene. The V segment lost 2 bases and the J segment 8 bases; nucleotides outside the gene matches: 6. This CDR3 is CASSFQGERGYTF. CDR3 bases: TGCGCCAGCAGCTTCCAGGGGGAACGAGGCTACACCTTC.

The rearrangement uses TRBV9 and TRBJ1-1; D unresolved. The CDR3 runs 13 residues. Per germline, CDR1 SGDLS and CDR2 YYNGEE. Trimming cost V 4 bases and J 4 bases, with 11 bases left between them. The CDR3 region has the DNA TGTGCCAGCAGCAAAGGAAGTATCACTGAAGCTTTCTTT. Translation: CASSKGSITEAFF.

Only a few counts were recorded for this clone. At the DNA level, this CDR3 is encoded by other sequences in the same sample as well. The DNA for the CDR3 is TGTGCCAGCAGCTCGTGGACAGGCAAAGAGACCCAGTACTTC. The encoded protein is CASSSWTGKETQYF. The V gene is TRBV7-9, the J gene TRBJ2-5, with 7 bases lining up with TRBD1. The trim removed 4 bases at V and 3 bases at J, leaving 5 bases unmatched. CDR3 length: 14 residues. Germline V gene lookup returns CDR1 SEHNR and CDR2 FQNEAQ (reference sequence).

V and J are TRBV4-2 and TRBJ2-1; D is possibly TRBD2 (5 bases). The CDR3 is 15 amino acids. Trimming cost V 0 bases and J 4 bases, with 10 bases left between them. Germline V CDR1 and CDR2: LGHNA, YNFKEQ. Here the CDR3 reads CASSQELDQYNEQFF. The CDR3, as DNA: TGTGCCAGCAGCCAAGAACTAGATCAGTACAATGAGCAGTTCTTC.

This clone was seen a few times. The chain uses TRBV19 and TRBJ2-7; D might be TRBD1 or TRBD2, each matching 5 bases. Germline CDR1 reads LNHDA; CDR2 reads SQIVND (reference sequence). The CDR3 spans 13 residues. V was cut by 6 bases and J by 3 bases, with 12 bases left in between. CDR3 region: CASSSGALYEQYF. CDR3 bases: TGTGCCAGTAGCTCCGGGGCCCTCTACGAGCAGTACTTC. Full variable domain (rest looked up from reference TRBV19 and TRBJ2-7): DGGITQSPKYLFRKEGQNVTLSCEQNLNHDAMYWYRQDPGQGLRLIYYSQIVNDFQKGDIAEGYSVSREKKESFPLTVTSAQKNPTAFYLCASSSGALYEQYFGPGTRLTVT.

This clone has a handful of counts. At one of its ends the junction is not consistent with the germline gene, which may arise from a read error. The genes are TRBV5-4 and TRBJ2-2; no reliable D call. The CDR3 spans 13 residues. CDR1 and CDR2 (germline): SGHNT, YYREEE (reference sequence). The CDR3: CASSLDSTAELFF. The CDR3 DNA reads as TGTGCCAGCAGCTTGGACAGCACCGCGGAGCTGTTTTTT.

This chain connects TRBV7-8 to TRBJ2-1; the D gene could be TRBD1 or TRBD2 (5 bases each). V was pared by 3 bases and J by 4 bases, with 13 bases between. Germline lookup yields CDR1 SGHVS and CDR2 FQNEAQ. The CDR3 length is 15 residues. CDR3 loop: CASSFDGTWYNEQFF. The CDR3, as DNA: TGTGCCAGCAGCTTTGACGGGACCTGGTACAATGAGCAGTTCTTC.

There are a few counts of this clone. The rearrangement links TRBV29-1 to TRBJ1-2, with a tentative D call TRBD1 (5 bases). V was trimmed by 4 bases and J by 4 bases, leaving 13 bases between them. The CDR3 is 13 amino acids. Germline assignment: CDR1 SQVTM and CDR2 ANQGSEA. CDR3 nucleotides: TGCAGCGTTGGGTATGGGGGTGCCTATGGCTACACCTTC. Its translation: CSVGYGGAYGYTF. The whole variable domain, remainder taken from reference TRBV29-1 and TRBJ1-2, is SAVISQKPSRDICQRGTSLTIQCQVDSQVTMMFWYRQQPGQSLTLIATANQGSEATYESGFVIDKFPISRPNLTFSTLTVSNMSPEDSSIYLCSVGYGGAYGYTFGSGTRLTVV.

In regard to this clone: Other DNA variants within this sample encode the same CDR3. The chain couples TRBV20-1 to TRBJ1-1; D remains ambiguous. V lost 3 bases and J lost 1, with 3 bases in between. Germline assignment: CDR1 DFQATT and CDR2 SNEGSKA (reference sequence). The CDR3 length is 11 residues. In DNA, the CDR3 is TGCAGTGCTAGGAGGAACACTGAAGCTTTCTTT. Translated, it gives CSARRNTEAFF.

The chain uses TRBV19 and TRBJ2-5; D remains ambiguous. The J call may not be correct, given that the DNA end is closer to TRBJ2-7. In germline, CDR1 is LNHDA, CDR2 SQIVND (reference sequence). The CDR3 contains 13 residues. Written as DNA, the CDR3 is TGTGCCAGTAGTTCAAGTCTGGGCTACGAGCAGTACTTC. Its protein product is CASSSSLGYEQYF.

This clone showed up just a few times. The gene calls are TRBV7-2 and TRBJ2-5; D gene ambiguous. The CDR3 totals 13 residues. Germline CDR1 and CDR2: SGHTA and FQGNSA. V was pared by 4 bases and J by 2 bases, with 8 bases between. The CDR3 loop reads CASSSTWQETQYF. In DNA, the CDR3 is TGTGCCAGCAGCTCGACTTGGCAAGAGACCCAGTACTTC.

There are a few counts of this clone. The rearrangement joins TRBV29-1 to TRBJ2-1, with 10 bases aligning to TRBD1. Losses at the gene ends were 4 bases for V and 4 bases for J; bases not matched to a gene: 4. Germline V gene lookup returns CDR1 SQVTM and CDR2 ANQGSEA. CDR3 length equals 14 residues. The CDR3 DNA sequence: TGCAGCGTTGTTTGGGACAGGGGATACAATGAGCAGTTCTTC. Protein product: CSVVWDRGYNEQFF.

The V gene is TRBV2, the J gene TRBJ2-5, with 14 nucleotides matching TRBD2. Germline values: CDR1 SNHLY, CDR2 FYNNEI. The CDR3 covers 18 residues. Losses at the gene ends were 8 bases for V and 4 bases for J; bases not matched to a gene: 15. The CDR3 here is CASLKRPGLAGDGETQYF. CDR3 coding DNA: TGTGCCAGCCTGAAACGACCGGGACTAGCGGGAGACGGAGAGACCCAGTACTTC.

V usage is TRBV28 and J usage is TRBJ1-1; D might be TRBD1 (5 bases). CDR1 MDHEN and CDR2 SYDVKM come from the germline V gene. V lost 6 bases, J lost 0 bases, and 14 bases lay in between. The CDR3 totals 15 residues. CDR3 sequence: CASSSRGYMNTEAFF. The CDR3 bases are TGTGCCAGCAGCTCCCGGGGCTACATGAACACTGAAGCTTTCTTT.

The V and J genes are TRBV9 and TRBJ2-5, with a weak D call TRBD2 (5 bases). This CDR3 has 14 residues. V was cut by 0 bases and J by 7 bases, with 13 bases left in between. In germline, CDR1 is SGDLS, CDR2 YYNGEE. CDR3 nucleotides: TGTGCCAGCAGCGTAGTAGAGAGGGAAGGGACCCAGTACTTC. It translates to CASSVVEREGTQYF.

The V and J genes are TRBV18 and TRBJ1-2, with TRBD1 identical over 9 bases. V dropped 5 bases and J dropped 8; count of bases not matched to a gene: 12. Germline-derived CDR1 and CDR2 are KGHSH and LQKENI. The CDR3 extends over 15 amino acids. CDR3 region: CASSSIGTGQGGYTF. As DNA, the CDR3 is TGTGCCAGCTCATCAATTGGGACAGGGCAGGGAGGCTACACCTTC.

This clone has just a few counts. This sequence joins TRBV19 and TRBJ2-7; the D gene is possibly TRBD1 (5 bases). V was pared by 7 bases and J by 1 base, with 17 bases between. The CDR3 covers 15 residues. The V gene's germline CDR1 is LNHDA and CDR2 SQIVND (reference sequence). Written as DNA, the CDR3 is TGTGCCAGTACCAAGACAGCACTATTTTCCTACGAGCAGTACTTC. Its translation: CASTKTALFSYEQYF.

The CDR3 reads CASSRVSGGISYEQYF. CDR3 DNA: TGTGCCAGCAGCAGAGTATCGGGAGGAATCTCCTACGAGCAGTACTTC. V usage is TRBV5-4 and J usage is TRBJ2-7; TRBD2 matches 7 bases. CDR3 length equals 16 residues. V shed 4 bases, J shed 0 bases, and the junction held 10 bases outside the gene matches. Germline V CDR1 and CDR2: SGHNT, YYREEE (reference sequence).